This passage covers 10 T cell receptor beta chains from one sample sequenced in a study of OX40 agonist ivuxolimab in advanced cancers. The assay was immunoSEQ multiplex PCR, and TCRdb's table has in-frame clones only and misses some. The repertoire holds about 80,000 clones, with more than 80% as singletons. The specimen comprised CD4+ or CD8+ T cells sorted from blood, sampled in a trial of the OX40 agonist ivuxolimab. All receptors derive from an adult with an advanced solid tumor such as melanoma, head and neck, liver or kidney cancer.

As DNA, the CDR3 is TGTGCCAGCAGTTTTGTGGGACAGGGGCAAGAGACCCAGTACTTC. Its protein product is CASSFVGQGQETQYF. The chain combines TRBV27 with TRBJ2-5, with 10 nucleotides matching TRBD1. CDR1 is MNHEY, CDR2 SMNVEV, per germline (reference sequence). The CDR3 is 15 amino acids. Germline trimming cut 3 bases from V and 2 bases from J; bases unmatched to any gene: 3.

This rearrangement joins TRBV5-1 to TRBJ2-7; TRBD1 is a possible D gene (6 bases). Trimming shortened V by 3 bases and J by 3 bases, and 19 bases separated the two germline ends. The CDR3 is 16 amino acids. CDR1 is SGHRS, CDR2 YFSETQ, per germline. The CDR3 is CASSSSGTTRFYEQYF. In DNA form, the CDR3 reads TGCGCCAGCAGCTCCTCCGGGACAACAAGATTCTACGAGCAGTACTTC.

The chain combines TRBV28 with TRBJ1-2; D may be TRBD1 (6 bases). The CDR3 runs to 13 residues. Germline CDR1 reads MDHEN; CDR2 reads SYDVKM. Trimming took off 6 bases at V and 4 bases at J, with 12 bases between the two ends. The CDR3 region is CASSPGGAYGYTF. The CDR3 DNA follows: TGTGCCAGCAGCCCGGGGGGGGCCTATGGCTACACCTTC.

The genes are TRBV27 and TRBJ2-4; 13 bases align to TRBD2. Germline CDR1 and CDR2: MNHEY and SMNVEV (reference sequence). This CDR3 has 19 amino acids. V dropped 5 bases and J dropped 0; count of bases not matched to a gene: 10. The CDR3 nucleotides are TGTGCCAGCAGTCCCCGGGGACTAGCGGGATCCCTAGCCAAAAACATTCAGTACTTC. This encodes CASSPRGLAGSLAKNIQYF.

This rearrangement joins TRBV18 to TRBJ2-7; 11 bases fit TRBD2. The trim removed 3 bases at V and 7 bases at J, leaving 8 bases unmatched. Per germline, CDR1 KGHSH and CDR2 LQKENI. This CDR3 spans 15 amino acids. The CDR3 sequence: CASSPYSGRAGEQYF. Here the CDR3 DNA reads TGTGCCAGCTCACCGTATAGCGGGAGGGCCGGAGAGCAGTACTTC.

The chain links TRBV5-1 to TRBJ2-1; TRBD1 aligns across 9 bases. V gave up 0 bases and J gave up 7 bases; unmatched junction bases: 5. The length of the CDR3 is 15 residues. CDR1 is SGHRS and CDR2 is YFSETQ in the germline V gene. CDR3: CASSLEQGARNEQFF. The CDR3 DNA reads TGCGCCAGCAGCTTGGAACAGGGGGCGAGAAATGAGCAGTTCTTC.

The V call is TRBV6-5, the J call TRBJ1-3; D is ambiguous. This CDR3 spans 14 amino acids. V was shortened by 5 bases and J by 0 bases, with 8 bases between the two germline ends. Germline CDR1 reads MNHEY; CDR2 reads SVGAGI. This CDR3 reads CASSGLISGNTIYF. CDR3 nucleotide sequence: TGTGCCAGCAGTGGACTGATCTCTGGAAACACCATATATTTT.

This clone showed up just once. The CDR3 sequence is CASPDRSGELFF. Written as DNA, the CDR3 is TGTGCCAGCCCTGACCGGTCCGGGGAGCTGTTTTTT. The rearrangement uses TRBV18 and TRBJ2-2, with D unresolved. The length of the CDR3 is 12 residues. Germline-derived CDR1 and CDR2 are KGHSH and LQKENI. The ends were cut back, 8 bases at V and 6 bases at J, with 10 bases in the middle.

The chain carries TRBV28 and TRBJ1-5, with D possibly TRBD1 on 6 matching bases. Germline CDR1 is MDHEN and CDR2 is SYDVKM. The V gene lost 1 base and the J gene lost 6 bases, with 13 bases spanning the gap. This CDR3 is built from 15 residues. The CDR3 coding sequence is TGTGCCAGCAGTTTATCGGGGGGCGATAGTCAGCCCCAGCATTTT. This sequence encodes CASSLSGGDSQPQHF.

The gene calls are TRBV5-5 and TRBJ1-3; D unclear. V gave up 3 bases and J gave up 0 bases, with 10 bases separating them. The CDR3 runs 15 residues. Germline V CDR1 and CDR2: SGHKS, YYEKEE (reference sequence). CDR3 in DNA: TGTGCCAGCAGCTATCCACAGAGCTCTGGAAACACCATATATTTT. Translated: CASSYPQSSGNTIYF.